This T cell receptor beta chain was profiled in a study of CXCR3-negative and CXCR3-positive naive CD8 T cells. Findings of the study overall: TRB CDR3s of CXCR3-positive naive cells were more hydrophobic than those of CXCR3-negative naive cells. Naive CXCR3-negative cells resembled naive CXCR3-positive cells in TRBV-TRBJ usage; memory cells differed.

A remark on this clonotype: Its antigen is currently unknown.

Preparation of TRB cDNA libraries relied on 5' RACE carrying UMI labels. TCRdb re-called the 5' RACE reads and shows each CDR3 protein once, DNA omitted. The table for this sample gives more than 100,000 distinct CDR3 sequences. Germline lookup yields CDR1 SGHKS and CDR2 YYEKEE (reference sequence). CDR3 length equals 15 residues. The specimen sequenced was naive CXCR3+ CD8+ T cells from blood. Documented subset: CD45RO-CCR7+CD27+CD95- naive CD8+ T cells expressing CXCR3 (TNR3+). The clonotype originates from a human donor in good health. Some clones in this sample may be carry-over from other donors' samples. The chain employs TRBV5-5 and TRBJ2-1; TCRdb outputs TRBD2, but without DNA this stays unchecked. CDR3: CASSLTSGGAREQFF.